This entry describes one T cell receptor (beta chain). The data stem from a study of blood T cell repertoires in COVID-19. CDR3 length: 15 residues. Trimming removed 2 bases from V and 7 bases from J; junction bases left unmatched: 5. Germline loops: CDR1 MGHDK, CDR2 SYGVNS. Sequencing was performed with immunoSEQ multiplex PCR; in TCRdb, only in-frame clones are kept and a portion is missing. The data show some 100,000 clones, roughly nine tenths seen once. This TCR was recovered from a human donor with active COVID-19. The donor label of this sample is uncertain. V gene TRBV25-1 combines with J gene TRBJ1-6, with TRBD1 matching 7 bases. The sequencing sample was made of peripheral blood. The CDR3 spells CASSEPGGENSPLHF. The CDR3 coding sequence is TGTGCCAGCAGTGAACCAGGGGGTGAGAATTCACCCCTCCACTTT.